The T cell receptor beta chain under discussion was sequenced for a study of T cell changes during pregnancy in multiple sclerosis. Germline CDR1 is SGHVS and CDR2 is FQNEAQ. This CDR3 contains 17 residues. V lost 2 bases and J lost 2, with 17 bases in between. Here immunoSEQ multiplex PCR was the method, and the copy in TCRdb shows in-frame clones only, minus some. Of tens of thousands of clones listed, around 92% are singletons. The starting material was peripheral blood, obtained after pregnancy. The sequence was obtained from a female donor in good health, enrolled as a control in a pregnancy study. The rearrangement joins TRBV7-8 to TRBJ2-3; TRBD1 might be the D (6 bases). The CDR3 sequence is CASSLLTGISVTDTQYF. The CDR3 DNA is TGTGCCAGCAGCTTATTAACAGGGATTTCAGTCACAGATACGCAGTATTTT.